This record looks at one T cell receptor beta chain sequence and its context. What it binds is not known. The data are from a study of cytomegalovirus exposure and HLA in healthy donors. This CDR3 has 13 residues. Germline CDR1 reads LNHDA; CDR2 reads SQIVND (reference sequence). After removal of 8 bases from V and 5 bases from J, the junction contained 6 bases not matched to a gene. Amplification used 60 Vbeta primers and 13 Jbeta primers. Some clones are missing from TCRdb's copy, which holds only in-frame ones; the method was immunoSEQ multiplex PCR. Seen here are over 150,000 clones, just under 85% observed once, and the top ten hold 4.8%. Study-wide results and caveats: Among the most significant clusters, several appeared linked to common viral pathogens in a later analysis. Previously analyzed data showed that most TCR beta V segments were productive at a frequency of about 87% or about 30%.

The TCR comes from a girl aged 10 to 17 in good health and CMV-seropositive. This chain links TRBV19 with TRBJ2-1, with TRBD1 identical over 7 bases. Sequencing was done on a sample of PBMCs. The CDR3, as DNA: TGTGCCAGTGCCCACAGGGGAAACAATGAGCAGTTCTTC. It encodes CASAHRGNNEQFF.